A selection of T cell receptor beta chains follows, all from one sample in a study of shared clonotypes between healthy human individuals. Clones were sequenced by immunoSEQ multiplex PCR, and TCRdb holds only the in-frame ones, with some missing. The sample lists approximately 2.1 million clones, approximately 93% seen once, with 0.35% to 0.5% in the top ten. Sequenced input: naive CD4+ T cells from PBMCs. The receptors were gathered from a man in his late teens or twenties in good health. Some clones in this sample may be carry-over from other donors' samples. CDR3s include the opening cysteine and the closing phenylalanine or tryptophan. The order of the fields is D gene, V gene, J gene, clone size, CDR3 protein, CDR3 DNA. A D gene is named only where the DNA matches it firmly. Not every row has a clone size; where given, it reads once, few, many or a size class.

NA,TRBV5-1,TRBJ2-3,NA,CASMDSRRTDTQYF,TGCGCCAGCATGGACTCAAGGCGCACAGATACGCAGTATTTT
TRBD1,TRBV15,TRBJ1-2,NA,CATSREQGANHGYTF,TGTGCCACCAGCAGAGAACAGGGGGCAAATCATGGCTACACCTTC
NA,TRBV19,TRBJ2-7,once,CASSVGQTGEQYF,TGTGCCAGTAGTGTCGGACAAACTGGCGAGCAGTACTTC
NA,TRBV14,TRBJ2-7,NA,CASSQTKGHTAPNYEQYF,TGTGCCAGCAGCCAAACGAAAGGGCACACCGCACCCAACTACGAGCAGTACTTC
NA,TRBV4-1,TRBJ2-7,NA,CASSQVRIPGYEQYF,TGCGCCAGCAGCCAAGTAAGGATACCCGGGTACGAGCAGTACTTC
NA,TRBV5-4,TRBJ2-2,NA,CASSPGAITNTGELFF,TGTGCCAGCAGCCCCGGGGCAATCACGAACACCGGGGAGCTGTTTTTT
NA,TRBV7-6,TRBJ2-7,NA,CASSLGTGTSYEQYF,TGTGCCAGCAGCTTAGGAACAGGGACCTCCTACGAGCAGTACTTC
NA,TRBV7-9,TRBJ1-5,NA,CASSLDGNQPQHF,TGTGCCAGCAGCTTGGACGGCAATCAGCCCCAGCATTTT
NA,TRBV30,TRBJ2-2,NA,CAWSVQTTGELFF,TGTGCCTGGAGTGTACAGACTACCGGGGAGCTGTTTTTT
NA,TRBV15,TRBJ2-1,NA,CATSREVRQDYNEQFF,TGTGCCACCAGCAGAGAAGTTCGACAGGACTACAATGAGCAGTTCTTC
TRBD1,TRBV5-6,TRBJ1-5,few,CASSLWQGASQPQHF,TGTGCCAGCAGCTTGTGGCAGGGGGCGAGTCAGCCCCAGCATTTT
NA,TRBV28,TRBJ1-5,NA,CASSLTTGAEHF,TGTGCCAGCAGTTTAACTACCGGGGCCGAGCATTTT
NA,TRBV6-5,TRBJ1-1,NA,CASSYLQSTEAFF,TGTGCCAGCAGTTACTTACAGAGCACTGAAGCTTTCTTT
NA,TRBV11-3,TRBJ1-5,NA,CASSLVSPIRQAYNQPQHF,TGTGCCAGCAGCTTAGTATCACCTATTCGACAGGCCTACAATCAGCCCCAGCATTTT
NA,TRBV2,TRBJ1-3,NA,CASGRGVTSGNTIYF,TGTGCCAGCGGTAGAGGGGTTACGTCTGGAAACACCATATATTTT
NA,TRBV29-1,TRBJ2-7,NA,CSVSVGGRHGDEQYF,TGCAGCGTGTCCGTGGGGGGTCGTCACGGGGACGAGCAGTACTTC
NA,TRBV6-1,TRBJ1-5,NA,CASSGSRLQPQHF,TGTGCCAGCAGCGGTTCGCGACTACAGCCCCAGCATTTT
TRBD1,TRBV28,TRBJ1-1,NA,CASSSQGKGDVEAFF,TGTGCCAGCAGCTCACAGGGGAAGGGGGACGTAGAAGCTTTCTTT
TRBD1,TRBV28,TRBJ2-7,NA,CASSSSAGTGAYEQYF,TGTGCCAGCAGTAGCTCAGCCGGGACAGGGGCCTACGAGCAGTACTTC
NA,TRBV7-3,TRBJ1-4,NA,CASSLGPLGSGEKLFF,TGTGCCAGCAGCTTAGGGCCCCTCGGTAGTGGTGAAAAACTGTTTTTT
NA,TRBV7-2,TRBJ2-5,NA,CASSFVRSQETQYF,TGTGCCAGCAGCTTCGTCCGGTCTCAAGAGACCCAGTACTTC
NA,TRBV6-1,TRBJ2-7,NA,CASSRTVYEQYF,TGTGCCAGCAGTAGGACTGTCTACGAGCAGTACTTC
NA,TRBV18,TRBJ1-2,NA,CASSPQNLGGGDYGYTF,TGTGCCAGCTCACCACAAAACTTAGGAGGGGGTGACTATGGCTACACCTTC
NA,TRBV5-1,TRBJ2-5,NA,CASSLEWDWQETQYF,TGCGCCAGCAGCTTGGAGTGGGACTGGCAAGAGACCCAGTACTTC
TRBD1,TRBV30,TRBJ2-3,NA,CAWSPGGAQYF,TGTGCCTGGAGTCCAGGGGGTGCGCAGTATTTT
TRBD2,TRBV5-1,TRBJ2-5,NA,CASQSGLAGLEQYF,TGCGCCAGCCAATCCGGACTAGCGGGTCTTGAGCAGTACTTC
NA,TRBV6-1,TRBJ1-4,NA,CASSEAGGTVPNEKLFF,TGTGCCAGCAGTGAAGCAGGGGGAACAGTTCCTAATGAAAAACTGTTTTTT
NA,TRBV6-1,TRBJ2-7,NA,CASSEIQGFSYEQYF,TGTGCCAGCAGTGAAATACAGGGATTCTCCTACGAGCAGTACTTC
NA,TRBV29-1,TRBJ1-1,few,CSVEEGRGDTEAFF,TGCAGCGTTGAAGAAGGGAGAGGAGACACTGAAGCTTTCTTT
NA,TRBV28,TRBJ1-6,NA,CASSLTPGSNSPLHF,TGTGCCAGCAGTTTAACCCCCGGGAGCAATTCACCCCTCCACTTT
NA,TRBV7-7,TRBJ2-2,NA,CASSLDFTGELFF,TGTGCCAGCAGCTTAGACTTTACCGGGGAGCTGTTTTTT
NA,TRBV11-2,TRBJ1-3,NA,CASSLGTSGNTIYF,TGTGCCAGCAGCTTAGGGACGTCTGGAAACACCATATATTTT
NA,TRBV19,TRBJ2-7,NA,CASSIIRYGSYEQYF,TGTGCCAGTAGTATAATAAGATACGGATCCTACGAGCAGTACTTC
TRBD1,TRBV6-4,TRBJ2-7,NA,CASSLRQGPPYEQYF,TGTGCCAGCAGCCTTAGACAGGGGCCCCCGTACGAGCAGTACTTC
TRBD2,TRBV6-6,TRBJ2-5,NA,CATRLAIAQETQYF,TGTGCCACCCGACTAGCGATTGCCCAAGAGACCCAGTACTTC
NA,TRBV6-5,TRBJ2-7,NA,CASSYSSGRVYEQYF,TGTGCCAGCAGTTACTCGAGCGGCAGAGTCTACGAGCAGTACTTC
NA,TRBV23-1,TRBJ2-7,few,CASSQSRERSYEQYF,TGCGCCAGCAGTCAATCAAGGGAACGCTCCTACGAGCAGTACTTC
NA,TRBV6-1,TRBJ1-5,NA,CASSEQGPQGNQPQHF,TGTGCCAGCAGTGAGCAGGGCCCACAGGGCAATCAGCCCCAGCATTTT
NA,TRBV7-9,TRBJ1-4,NA,CASSLAGTINEKLFF,TGTGCCAGCAGCTTAGCGGGAACAATTAATGAAAAACTGTTTTTT
TRBD1,TRBV4-2,TRBJ1-4,NA,CASSLGPRDSPNEKLFF,TGTGCCAGCAGCCTAGGCCCACGGGACAGCCCTAATGAAAAACTGTTTTTT
NA,TRBV6-5,TRBJ2-7,NA,CASTSRAGTGEQYF,TGTGCCAGCACCTCTCGGGCAGGGACCGGCGAGCAGTACTTC
NA,TRBV5-1,TRBJ2-3,NA,CASSALGGGTDTQYF,TGCGCCAGCAGCGCCCTCGGGGGCGGGACAGATACGCAGTATTTT
TRBD1,TRBV5-8,TRBJ1-1,NA,CASSRGQGRKAFF,TGTGCCAGCAGCCGGGGACAGGGGAGGAAAGCTTTCTTT
NA,TRBV27,TRBJ1-2,NA,CASGGTALYGYTF,TGTGCCAGCGGTGGGACGGCGCTCTATGGCTACACCTTC
NA,TRBV5-4,TRBJ2-5,NA,CASSTGTPPETQYF,TGTGCCAGCAGCACCGGGACACCCCCCGAGACCCAGTACTTC
TRBD2,TRBV2,TRBJ2-5,NA,CASGRELETQYF,TGTGCCAGCGGGCGGGAGTTAGAGACCCAGTACTTC
TRBD2,TRBV28,TRBJ2-3,NA,CASSASGTRSTDTQYF,TGTGCCAGCAGTGCTAGCGGGACGAGGAGCACAGATACGCAGTATTTT
TRBD1,TRBV4-3,TRBJ2-7,NA,CASSQDRVGTGAYEQYF,TGCGCCAGCAGCCAAGATAGGGTCGGGACAGGGGCTTACGAGCAGTACTTC
TRBD1,TRBV4-3,TRBJ1-5,NA,CASSQENRGQPQHF,TGCGCCAGCAGCCAAGAGAACAGGGGGCAGCCCCAGCATTTT
TRBD1,TRBV19,TRBJ2-5,NA,CASSLSPGTGKETQYF,TGTGCCAGTAGTCTCAGTCCCGGGACAGGGAAAGAGACCCAGTACTTC
TRBD2,TRBV29-1,TRBJ2-4,NA,CSARRLAGGPSAKNIQYF,TGCAGCGCGCGGAGGCTAGCGGGAGGGCCCAGTGCTAAAAACATTCAGTACTTC
NA,TRBV28,TRBJ2-5,once,CASRYRRETQYF,TGTGCCAGCAGATACCGACGGGAGACCCAGTACTTC
NA,TRBV7-8,TRBJ1-5,NA,CASSLSGQPSNQPQHF,TGTGCCAGCAGCTTATCCGGTCAGCCTAGCAATCAGCCCCAGCATTTT
NA,TRBV28,TRBJ1-2,NA,CASSSPHPDMNYGYTF,TGTGCCAGCAGTTCCCCCCATCCGGACATGAACTATGGCTACACCTTC
NA,TRBV19,TRBJ1-1,NA,CASSIVPGNTEAFF,TGTGCCAGTAGTATAGTACCAGGGAACACTGAAGCTTTCTTT
NA,TRBV7-3,TRBJ1-2,NA,CASRRGGNYGYTF,TGTGCCAGCAGACGTGGGGGGAACTATGGCTACACCTTC
TRBD1,TRBV2,TRBJ1-1,NA,CASSPGPGQTEAFF,TGTGCCAGCAGTCCGGGCCCGGGACAGACAGAAGCTTTCTTT